The present entry profiles one TCR beta chain with its context. Its binding antigen is unknown. Qualities for individual bases were not recorded, and no much larger clone is one base off. In Seattle, one collaborating source enrolled patients while the infection was active and tracked those patients longitudinally over the course of disease. Whole blood was collected in K2EDTA tubes by collaborating institutions according to the institutions' own protocols. For TCRbeta analysis, collaborator samples were shipped as frozen whole blood, as isolated PBMCs, or as DNA extracted from either sample type. From cysteine to phenylalanine, the CDR3 is 14 amino acids long. Solely the CDR3 DNA is kept, with 42 bases framed from the first base. V loses 4 bases at its end and J loses 15 bases; junction bases beyond the gene matches: 9. CDR1 and CDR2 are drawn from the germline V gene: SGHRS, YFSETQ. The immunoSEQ Assay, a bias-controlled multiplex PCR, was used to amplify TCRbeta CDR3 regions from genomic DNA. The paper's data handling went like this. The number of nucleated cells in each sample was estimated from the amplification of reference gene primers within the assay. To quantify the absolute abundance of each unique TCRbeta CDR3 rearrangement, sequence reads were collapsed and filtered. For each sample, productive Simpson clonality was calculated by taking the square root of Simpson's diversity index across productive rearrangements. The table comes from immuneACCESS by way of TCRdb, which keeps in-frame sequences with V and J called. Part of the clones is missing from these tables; in studies checked, under half for an unresolved V gene and the rest for unknown reasons. V and J calls and clone size are as listed in that table; D and trimming were resolved from the DNA. This sample comprises about 160,000 clones, 70% to 90% of them detected only once. 8.3% of the sample comes from the top ten.

This record comes from a study of blood T cell repertoires in COVID-19 (dated by TCRdb to the early 2020s). Turning to the overall study: The collaborator samples originated in the United States, Italy and Spain and spanned the acute and convalescent phases of COVID-19. Deeply sampled blood TCRbeta repertoires from subjects exposed to, actively infected with, or recovered from COVID-19 were included in the dataset. Samples came from the ongoing ImmuneRACE study (first 160 participants) plus 1,254 subjects from 6 global collaborators. Where available, HLA class I and class II types were obtained from metadata supplied by the sample provider rather than from assay-based typing. The repertoires were released in a freely available public database meant as a resource for research on the immune response to SARS-CoV-2. The prospective study material was composed of cDNA or gDNA derived from T cells, B-cell-depleted T cells, or PBMCs. Nearly every sample came with metadata listing a de-identified subject ID, COVID-19 status, age in years and sex. Paper-wide results and their limitations: The quantity of clinical and demographic metadata differed by source and by participant and was supplied without curation.

Sequencing input: peripheral blood. This TCR was sampled from a woman aged 55-69 years with COVID-19, enrolled during active disease. The V gene is TRBV5-1 and the J gene is TRBJ1-6; a stretch of 11 junction bases matches TRBD1. The nucleotide sequence reads TGCGCCAGCAGCGCCGGGACAGGGGGTCGGAACCTCCACTTT. Translated, this is CASSAGTGGRNLHF.